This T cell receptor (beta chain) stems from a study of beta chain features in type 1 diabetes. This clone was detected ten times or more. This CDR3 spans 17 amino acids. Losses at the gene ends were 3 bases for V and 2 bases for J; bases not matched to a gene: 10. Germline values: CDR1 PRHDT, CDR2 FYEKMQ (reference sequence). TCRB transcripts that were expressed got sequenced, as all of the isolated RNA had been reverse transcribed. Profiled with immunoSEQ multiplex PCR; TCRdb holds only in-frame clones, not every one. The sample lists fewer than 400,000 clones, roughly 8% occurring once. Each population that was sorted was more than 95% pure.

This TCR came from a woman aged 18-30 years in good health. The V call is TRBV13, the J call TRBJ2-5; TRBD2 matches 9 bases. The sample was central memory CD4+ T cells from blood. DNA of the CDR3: TGTGCCAGCAGCTTTATGAAGGGGCTAGCGGGGCAAGAGACCCAGTACTTC. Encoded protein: CASSFMKGLAGQETQYF.